Each of the 16 T cell receptor beta chains below was sequenced from the same sample in a study of shared clonotypes between healthy human individuals. Only in-frame clones appear in the TCRdb table, and some are missing; sequencing was by immunoSEQ multiplex PCR. The sample has 2 million to 3 million clones, 80% to 95% seen once. What was sequenced was naive CD4+ T cells from PBMCs. Subset defined: CD45RA+ positively selected. These receptors all come from a young man in good health. Some clones in this sample may be carry-over from other donors' samples.

The chain is built from TRBV10-3 and TRBJ2-7; no clear D gene. Between the trimmed V and J ends, which lost 0 bases and 7 bases, there was a span of 10 bases. The CDR3 covers 13 residues. The germline V gene has CDR1 ENHRY and CDR2 SYGVKD. The CDR3 reads CAISESTRWEQYF. The CDR3 DNA follows: TGTGCCATCAGTGAGTCGACCAGGTGGGAGCAGTACTTC.

The J gene is TRBJ2-7, the V gene TRBV5-5; 8 bases agree with TRBD1. CDR1 and CDR2 (germline): SGHKS, YYEKEE (reference sequence). V lost 0 bases, J lost 5 bases, and 7 bases stayed unmatched. CDR3 size: 15 residues. In DNA form, the CDR3 reads TGTGCCAGCAGCTTGGCGGACAGGGTGTCGGACGAGCAGTACTTC. This translates into CASSLADRVSDEQYF.

This rearrangement joins TRBV30 to TRBJ2-5; possibly TRBD2 for D (5 bases). This CDR3 is built from 13 residues. CDR1 and CDR2 from the germline V gene are GTSNPN and SVGIG (reference sequence). V lost 3 bases, J lost 7 bases, and 15 bases lay in between. The CDR3 loop is CAWRERPGTTQYF. For the CDR3, the DNA is TGTGCCTGGAGGGAGAGGCCGGGAACGACCCAGTACTTC.

This chain joins TRBV28 and TRBJ2-3; 8 bases are shared with TRBD2. The CDR3 length is 16 residues. The V gene's germline CDR1 is MDHEN and CDR2 SYDVKM. V gave up 5 bases and J gave up 2 bases; unmatched junction bases: 9. The CDR3: CASSAPGSGDTDTQYF. Here the CDR3 DNA reads TGTGCCAGCAGTGCCCCGGGTAGCGGGGACACAGATACGCAGTATTTT.

This chain uses TRBV6-4 with TRBJ2-1; D is possibly TRBD2 (6 bases). The CDR3 covers 14 residues. V was clipped by 5 bases and J by 7 bases, with 15 bases between them. Germline V CDR1 and CDR2: MRHNA, SNTAGT. In DNA, the CDR3 is TGTGCCAGCAGTCCGACTAGTCTGGTGAATGAGCAGTTCTTC. Residues: CASSPTSLVNEQFF.

The chain joins TRBV2 to TRBJ2-1; possible D gene TRBD2, 5 bases. The CDR3 is 13 amino acids. Looked up from germline, CDR1 is SNHLY and CDR2 is FYNNEI. The V gene lost 4 bases and the J gene lost 10 bases, with 14 bases spanning the gap. In DNA, the CDR3 is TGTGCCAGCAGTGGTAGGGCGGGTAAAGAGCAGTTCTTC. Amino acids: CASSGRAGKEQFF.

The chain uses TRBV7-2 and TRBJ2-1; 13 bases agree with TRBD2. V gave up 3 bases and J gave up 0 bases; unmatched junction bases: 8. This CDR3 is built from 19 residues. Germline V gene sequence: CDR1 SGHTA, CDR2 FQGNSA. CDR3 nucleotides: TGTGCCAGCAGCTTCGGACTAGCGGGAGTAAGGAGCTCCTACAATGAGCAGTTCTTC. Translation gives CASSFGLAGVRSSYNEQFF.

The chain couples TRBV6-6 to TRBJ1-3, with D uncertain. Germline lookup yields CDR1 MNHNY and CDR2 SVGAGI (reference sequence). The CDR3 contains 15 residues. V dropped 2 bases and J dropped 0 bases, with 8 bases sitting between them. CDR3 bases: TGTGCCAGCAGTTACCTTTCCGGCTCTGGAAACACCATATATTTT. This translates into CASSYLSGSGNTIYF.

This clone was recorded once. The rearrangement links TRBV28 to TRBJ2-5, with D unclear. The CDR3 loop spans 15 amino acids. In germline, CDR1 is MDHEN, CDR2 SYDVKM. V lost 5 bases to trimming and J lost 2 bases, with 15 bases between them. The CDR3 sequence: CASSLTPVSQETQYF. The CDR3 region has the DNA TGTGCCAGCAGTCTGACACCAGTATCACAAGAGACCCAGTACTTC.

This chain links TRBV5-1 with TRBJ1-3; the D is unclear. Per germline, CDR1 SGHRS and CDR2 YFSETQ. This CDR3 comprises 16 residues. V lost 0 bases and J 0 bases, leaving 10 bases between the germline ends. The CDR3 protein is CASSLAGGRSGNTIYF. In nucleotides, the CDR3 is TGCGCCAGCAGCTTGGCCGGCGGCCGCTCTGGAAACACCATATATTTT.

The V gene is TRBV7-8, the J gene TRBJ2-1, with a possible D match to TRBD2 (6 bases). Germline V gene sequence: CDR1 SGHVS, CDR2 FQNEAQ. The V gene lost 4 bases and the J gene lost 5 bases, with 18 bases spanning the gap. This CDR3 comprises 16 residues. DNA for the CDR3: TGTGCCAGCAGCTCGTATCGGGTAGCGGATAACAATGAGCAGTTCTTC. As protein: CASSSYRVADNNEQFF.

The chain combines TRBV5-1 with TRBJ2-3; D is possibly TRBD1 (6 bases). The germline CDR1 and CDR2 sequences are SGHRS and YFSETQ. The CDR3 consists of 15 residues. V lost 2 bases, J lost 5 bases, and 15 bases lay in between. CDR3 region: CASSFVGQGIDTQYF. The DNA of the CDR3 is TGCGCCAGCAGCTTTGTAGGGCAGGGGATAGATACGCAGTATTTT. Looking up the rest from reference TRBV5-1 and TRBJ2-3 gives the full variable domain: KAGVTQTPRYLIKTRGQQVTLSCSPISGHRSVSWYQQTPGQGLQFLFEYFSETQRNKGNFPGRFSGRQFSNSRSEMNVSTLELGDSALYLCASSFVGQGIDTQYFGPGTRLTVL.

This clone was seen a handful of times. The chain is built from TRBV29-1 and TRBJ1-1; D is uncertain. CDR3 size: 11 residues. Germline CDR1 and CDR2: SQVTM and ANQGSEA. V was trimmed by 4 bases and J by 4 bases, leaving 7 bases between them. CDR3 protein: CSVGVLTEAFF. In DNA, the CDR3 is TGCAGCGTTGGAGTCCTCACTGAAGCTTTCTTT.

This sequence joins TRBV28 and TRBJ2-5; D not certain. CDR1 is MDHEN, CDR2 SYDVKM, per germline. The CDR3 is 15 residues long. V was trimmed by 4 bases and J by 1 base, leaving 13 bases between them. Here the CDR3 reads CASSSPTTRQETQYF. Written as DNA, the CDR3 is TGTGCCAGCAGTTCACCCACGACACGCCAAGAGACCCAGTACTTC.

This rearrangement joins TRBV11-2 to TRBJ2-7; D remains unclear. This CDR3 has 14 residues. Germline V gene sequence: CDR1 SGHAT, CDR2 FQNNGV. Trimming removed 7 bases from V and 3 bases from J, with 16 bases in between. The CDR3 reads CASTLGLSHYEQYF. CDR3 sequence (DNA): TGTGCCAGCACCCTCGGGCTTTCCCACTACGAGCAGTACTTC.

The chain uses TRBV27 and TRBJ1-3, with a weak D call TRBD1 (6 bases). The CDR3 runs 16 residues. Trimming removed 0 bases from V and 4 bases from J, with 13 bases in between. Looked up from germline, CDR1 is MNHEY and CDR2 is SMNVEV (reference sequence). The CDR3 region has the DNA TGTGCCAGCAGTTTATCCCCCAGGGGATGGGGAAACACCATATATTTT. Translated: CASSLSPRGWGNTIYF.